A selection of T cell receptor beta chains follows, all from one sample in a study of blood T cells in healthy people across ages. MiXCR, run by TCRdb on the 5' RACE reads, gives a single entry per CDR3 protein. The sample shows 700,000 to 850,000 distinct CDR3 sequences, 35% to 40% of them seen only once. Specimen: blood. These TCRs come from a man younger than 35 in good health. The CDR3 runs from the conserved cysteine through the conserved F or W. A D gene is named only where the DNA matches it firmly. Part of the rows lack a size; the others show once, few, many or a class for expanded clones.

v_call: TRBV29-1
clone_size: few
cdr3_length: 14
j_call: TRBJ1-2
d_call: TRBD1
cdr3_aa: CSVGARGGAGGYTF
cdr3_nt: TGCAGCGTTGGGGCGAGAGGGGGCGCGGGCGGCTACACCTTC

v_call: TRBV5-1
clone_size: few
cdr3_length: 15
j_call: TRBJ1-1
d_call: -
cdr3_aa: CASSKGDLGDTEAFF
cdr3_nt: TGCGCCAGCAGCAAGGGGGACCTGGGGGACACTGAAGCTTTCTTT

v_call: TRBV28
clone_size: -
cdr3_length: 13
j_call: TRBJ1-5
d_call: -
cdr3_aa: CASTRELGQPQHF
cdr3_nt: TGTGCCAGCACTCGGGAATTGGGTCAGCCCCAGCATTTT

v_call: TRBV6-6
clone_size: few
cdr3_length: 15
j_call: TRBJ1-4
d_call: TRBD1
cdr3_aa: CASSPRQGVWEKLFF
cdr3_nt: TGTGCCAGCAGTCCCCGACAGGGGGTCTGGGAAAAACTGTTTTTT

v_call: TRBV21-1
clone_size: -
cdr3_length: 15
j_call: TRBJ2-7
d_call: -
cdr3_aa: CASNPGTALFYEQYF
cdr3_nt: TGTGCCAGCAACCCCGGGACAGCCCTTTTCTACGAGCAGTACTTC

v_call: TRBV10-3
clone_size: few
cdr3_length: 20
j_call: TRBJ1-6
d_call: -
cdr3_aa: CAISESGQGVLSSYNSPLHF
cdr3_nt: TGTGCCATCAGTGAGTCCGGGCAGGGCGTACTGAGCTCCTATAATTCACCCCTCCACTTT

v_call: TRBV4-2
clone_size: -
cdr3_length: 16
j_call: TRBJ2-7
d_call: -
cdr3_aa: CASSQGVLGTQNEQYF
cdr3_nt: TGTGCCAGCAGCCAAGGGGTTTTGGGGACCCAGAATGAGCAGTACTTC

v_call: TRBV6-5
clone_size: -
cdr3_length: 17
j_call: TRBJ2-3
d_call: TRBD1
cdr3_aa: CASSYPRTGGSTDTQYF
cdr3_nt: TGTGCCAGCAGTTACCCTAGGACAGGGGGTAGCACAGATACGCAGTATTTT

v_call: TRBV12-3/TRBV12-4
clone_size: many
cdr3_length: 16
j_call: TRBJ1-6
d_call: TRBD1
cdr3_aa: CASSHLWTGQNSPLHF
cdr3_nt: TGTGCCAGCAGTCACCTCTGGACAGGGCAAAATTCACCCCTCCACTTT

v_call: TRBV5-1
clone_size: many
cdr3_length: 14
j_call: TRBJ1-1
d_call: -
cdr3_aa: CASSLEGLNTEAFF
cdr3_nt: TGTGCCAGCAGCTTGGAAGGCCTGAACACTGAAGCTTTCTTT

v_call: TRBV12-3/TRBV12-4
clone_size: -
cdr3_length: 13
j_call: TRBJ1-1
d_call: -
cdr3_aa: CASSRPRDTEAFF
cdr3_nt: TGTGCCAGCAGTCGACCCCGGGACACTGAAGCTTTCTTT

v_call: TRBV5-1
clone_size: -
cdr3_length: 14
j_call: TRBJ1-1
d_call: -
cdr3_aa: CASSWRSTNTEAFF
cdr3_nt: TGCGCCAGCAGCTGGAGGTCAACTAACACTGAAGCTTTCTTT

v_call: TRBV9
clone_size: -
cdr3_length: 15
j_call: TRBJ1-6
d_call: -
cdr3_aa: CASSPGPPATSPLHF
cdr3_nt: TGTGCCAGCAGCCCGGGGCCTCCGGCCACTTCACCCCTCCACTTT

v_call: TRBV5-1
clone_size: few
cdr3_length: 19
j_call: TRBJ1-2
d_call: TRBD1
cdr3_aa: CASSLAAKNPGTGDYGYTF
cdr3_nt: TGCGCCAGCAGCTTGGCCGCTAAAAACCCCGGGACAGGGGATTATGGCTACACCTTC

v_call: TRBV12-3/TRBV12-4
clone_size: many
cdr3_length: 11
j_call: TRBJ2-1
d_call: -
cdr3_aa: CASSLARGQFF
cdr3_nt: TGTGCCAGCAGTTTGGCCAGGGGGCAGTTCTTC

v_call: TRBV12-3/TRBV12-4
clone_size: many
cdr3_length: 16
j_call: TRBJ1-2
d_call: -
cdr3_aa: CASSFLAMRGNYGYTF
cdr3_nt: TGTGCCAGCAGTTTCCTTGCCATGAGGGGTAACTATGGCTACACCTTC

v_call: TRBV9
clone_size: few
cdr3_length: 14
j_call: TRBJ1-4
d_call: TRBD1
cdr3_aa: CASSGGQGGKKLFF
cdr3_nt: TGTGCCAGCAGCGGGGGCCAGGGGGGGAAAAAACTGTTTTTT

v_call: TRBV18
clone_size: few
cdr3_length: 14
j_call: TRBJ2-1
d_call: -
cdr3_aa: CASSPNNYYNEQFF
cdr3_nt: TGTGCCAGCTCACCAAACAATTACTACAATGAGCAGTTCTTC

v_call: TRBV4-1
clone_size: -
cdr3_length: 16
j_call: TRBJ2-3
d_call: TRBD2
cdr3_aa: CASSLSGGLATDTQYF
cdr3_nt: TGCGCCAGCAGCCTTAGCGGGGGACTAGCCACAGATACGCAGTATTTT

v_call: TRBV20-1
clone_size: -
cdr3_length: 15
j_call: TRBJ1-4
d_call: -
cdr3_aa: CSARGRGGGDEKLFF
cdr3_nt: TGCAGTGCTAGAGGGCGGGGCGGAGGGGATGAAAAACTGTTTTTT

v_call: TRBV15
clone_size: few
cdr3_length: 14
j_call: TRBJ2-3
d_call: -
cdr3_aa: CATTGGFRTDTQYF
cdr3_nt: TGTGCCACCACTGGCGGCTTTCGCACAGATACGCAGTATTTT

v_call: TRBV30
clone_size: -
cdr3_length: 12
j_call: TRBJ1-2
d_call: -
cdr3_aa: CAWSTTDYGYTF
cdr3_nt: TGTGCCTGGAGTACTACGGACTATGGCTACACCTTC

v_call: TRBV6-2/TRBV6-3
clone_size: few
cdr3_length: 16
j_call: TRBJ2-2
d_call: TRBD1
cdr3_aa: CASRPQGETNTGELFF
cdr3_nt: TGTGCCAGCAGACCACAGGGGGAGACGAACACCGGGGAGCTGTTTTTT

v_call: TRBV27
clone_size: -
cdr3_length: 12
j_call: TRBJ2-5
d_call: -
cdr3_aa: CASSVGAAKQYF
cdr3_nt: TGTGCCAGCAGCGTTGGGGCCGCGAAACAGTACTTC

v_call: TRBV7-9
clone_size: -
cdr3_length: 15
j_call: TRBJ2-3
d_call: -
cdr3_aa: CASSLVRVDPDTQYF
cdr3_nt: TGTGCCAGCAGCTTAGTCCGCGTCGACCCAGATACGCAGTATTTT

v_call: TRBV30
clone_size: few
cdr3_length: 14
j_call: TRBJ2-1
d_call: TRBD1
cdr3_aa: CAWSDRGGYNEQFF
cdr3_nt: TGTGCCTGGAGCGACAGGGGTGGCTACAATGAGCAGTTCTTC

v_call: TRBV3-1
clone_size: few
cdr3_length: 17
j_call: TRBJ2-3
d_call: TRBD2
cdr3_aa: CASSHRGLANRADTQYF
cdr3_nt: TGTGCCAGCAGCCACCGAGGACTAGCGAACAGGGCAGATACGCAGTATTTT

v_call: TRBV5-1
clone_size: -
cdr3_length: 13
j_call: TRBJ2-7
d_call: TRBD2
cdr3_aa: CASTLASSREQYF
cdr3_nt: TGCGCCAGCACACTAGCGAGCTCGCGCGAGCAGTACTTC

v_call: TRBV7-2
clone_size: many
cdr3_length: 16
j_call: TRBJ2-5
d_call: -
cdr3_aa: CASSLGASRLEETQYF
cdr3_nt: TGTGCCAGCAGCTTAGGAGCTAGCAGGTTAGAAGAGACCCAGTACTTC

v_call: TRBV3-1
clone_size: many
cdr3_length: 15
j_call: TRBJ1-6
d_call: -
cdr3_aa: CASSHGATGDSPLHF
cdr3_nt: TGTGCCAGCAGCCATGGGGCGACCGGAGATTCACCCCTCCACTTT

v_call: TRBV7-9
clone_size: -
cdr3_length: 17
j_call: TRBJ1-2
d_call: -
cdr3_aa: CASSLAGGTQPGYGYTF
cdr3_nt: TGTGCCAGCAGCTTAGCGGGGGGGACCCAGCCAGGCTATGGCTACACCTTC

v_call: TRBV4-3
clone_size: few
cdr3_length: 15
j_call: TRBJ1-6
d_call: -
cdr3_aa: CASSQADSGGSPLHF
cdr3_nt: TGCGCCAGCAGCCAAGCAGACAGTGGGGGATCACCCCTCCACTTT

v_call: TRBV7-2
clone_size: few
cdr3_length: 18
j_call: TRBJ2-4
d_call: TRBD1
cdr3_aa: CASSSTGNGMGIQNIQYF
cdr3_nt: TGTGCCAGCAGCTCGACAGGGAATGGGATGGGCATTCAAAACATTCAGTACTTC

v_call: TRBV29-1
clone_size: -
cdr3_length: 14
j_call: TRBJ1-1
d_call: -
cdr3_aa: CSVCNTGGNTEAFF
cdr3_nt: TGCAGCGTCTGTAATACAGGAGGGAACACTGAAGCTTTCTTT

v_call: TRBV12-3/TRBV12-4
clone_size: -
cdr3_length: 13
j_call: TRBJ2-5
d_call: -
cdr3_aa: CASSSGTFSEQYF
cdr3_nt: TGTGCCAGCAGTTCCGGGACATTTAGTGAGCAGTACTTC

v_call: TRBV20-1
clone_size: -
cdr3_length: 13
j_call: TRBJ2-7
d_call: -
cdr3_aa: CSARDGGPYEQYF
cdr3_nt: TGCAGTGCTAGGGACGGGGGACCCTACGAGCAGTACTTC

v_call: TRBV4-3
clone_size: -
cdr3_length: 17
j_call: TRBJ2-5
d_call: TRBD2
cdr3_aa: CASSQTSSSGGQGTQYF
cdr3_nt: TGCGCCAGCAGCCAAACTAGCTCTAGCGGGGGGCAGGGGACCCAGTACTTC

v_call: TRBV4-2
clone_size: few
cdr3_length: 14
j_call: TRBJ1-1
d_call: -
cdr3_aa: CASSQDPGRGEAFF
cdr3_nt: TGTGCCAGCAGCCAAGATCCCGGCAGGGGTGAAGCTTTCTTT

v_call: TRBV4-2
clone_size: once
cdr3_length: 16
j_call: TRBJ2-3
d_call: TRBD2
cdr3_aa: CASSQDSPSGADTQYF
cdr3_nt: TGTGCCAGCAGCCAAGATAGTCCTAGCGGGGCAGATACGCAGTATTTT

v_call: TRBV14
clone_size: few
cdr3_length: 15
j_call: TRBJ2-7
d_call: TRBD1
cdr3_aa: CASSHSQGTSYEQYF
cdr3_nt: TGTGCCAGCAGCCACTCACAGGGGACCTCCTACGAGCAGTACTTC

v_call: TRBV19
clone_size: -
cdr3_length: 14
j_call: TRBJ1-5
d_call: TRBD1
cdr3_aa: CASSRDRGRRPQHF
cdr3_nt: TGTGCCAGTAGTCGTGACAGGGGGCGGAGGCCCCAGCATTTT

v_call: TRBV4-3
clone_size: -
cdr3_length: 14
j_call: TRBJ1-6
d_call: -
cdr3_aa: CASSQESSRSPLHF
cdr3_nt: TGCGCCAGCAGCCAAGAGAGCAGTAGGTCACCCCTCCACTTT

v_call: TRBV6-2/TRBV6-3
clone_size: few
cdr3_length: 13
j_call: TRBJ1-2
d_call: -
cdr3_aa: CASSYFGENGYTF
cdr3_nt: TGTGCCAGCAGTTACTTCGGGGAGAATGGCTACACCTTC

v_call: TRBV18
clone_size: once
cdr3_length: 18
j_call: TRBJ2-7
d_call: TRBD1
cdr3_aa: CASSPPGQGRILLRGQYF
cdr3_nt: TGTGCCAGCTCACCACCGGGACAGGGGAGGATACTCCTACGAGGGCAGTACTTC

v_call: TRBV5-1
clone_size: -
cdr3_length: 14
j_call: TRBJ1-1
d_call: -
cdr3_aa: CASSLNWGGTEAFF
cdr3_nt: TGCGCCAGCAGCTTGAATTGGGGGGGCACTGAAGCTTTCTTT

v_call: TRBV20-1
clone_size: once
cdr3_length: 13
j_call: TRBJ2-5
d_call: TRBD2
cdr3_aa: CSARRAGVETQYF
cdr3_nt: TGCAGTGCTAGACGAGCGGGGGTGGAGACCCAGTACTTC

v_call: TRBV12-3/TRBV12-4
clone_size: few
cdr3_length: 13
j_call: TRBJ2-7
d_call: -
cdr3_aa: CTSGRGSSYEQYF
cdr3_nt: TGTACCTCTGGCAGGGGAAGTTCCTACGAGCAGTACTTC